The 5 T cell receptor beta chains below come from one sample, sequenced in a study of T cell responses to AZD1222 COVID-19 vaccine. Clones were read by immunoSEQ multiplex PCR, and TCRdb kept only the in-frame ones, dropping some. The sample shows about 93,000 clones, 85% to 90% of them seen only once. The material was peripheral blood, obtained 28 days after the second AZD1222 dose. Receptors were obtained from an adult who received the AZD1222 COVID-19 vaccine.

The chain uses TRBV23-1 and TRBJ2-3; perhaps TRBD1 as D (5 bases). TRBV23-1 is reported as an ORF; its role is uncertain. Trimming stripped 6 bases from V and 0 bases from J, with 16 bases between. The CDR3 covers 16 residues. This chain's CDR3 is CASSQPGFASTDTQYF. In DNA form, the CDR3 reads TGCGCCAGCAGCCAACCAGGGTTTGCCAGCACAGATACGCAGTATTTT.

This chain connects TRBV19 to TRBJ1-5; the D gene is possibly TRBD1 (5 bases). CDR1 and CDR2 (germline): LNHDA, SQIVND (reference sequence). The CDR3 totals 16 residues. Trimming shortened V by 3 bases and J by 4 bases, and 16 bases separated the two germline ends. This chain's CDR3 is CASSMLAGGTNQPQHF. CDR3 in DNA: TGTGCCAGTAGTATGCTGGCCGGGGGTACGAATCAGCCCCAGCATTTT.

The chain couples TRBV7-8 to TRBJ1-5; D uncertain. Trimming took off 5 bases at V and 3 bases at J, with 8 bases between the two ends. The germline V gene has CDR1 SGHVS and CDR2 FQNEAQ. The CDR3 runs to 13 residues. In DNA form, the CDR3 reads TGTGCCAGCAGCCCAAGGGCCAATCAGCCCCAGCATTTT. It encodes CASSPRANQPQHF.

The gene calls are TRBV10-3 and TRBJ1-1, with 9 bases lining up with TRBD1. This CDR3 spans 16 amino acids. V lost 6 bases and J lost 3; bases outside the gene matches: 11. Per germline, CDR1 ENHRY and CDR2 SYGVKD. CDR3: CAIRRQGEGGDTEAFF. The CDR3 DNA reads TGTGCCATCAGGCGACAGGGGGAAGGAGGGGACACTGAAGCTTTCTTT.

J is TRBJ1-1 and V is TRBV5-1; D is unresolved. Looked up from germline, CDR1 is SGHRS and CDR2 is YFSETQ. Trimming took off 5 bases at V and 1 base at J, with 12 bases between the two ends. There are 14 residues in the CDR3. CDR3 in amino acids: CASSLGPTNTEAFF. CDR3 sequence (DNA): TGCGCCAGCAGTCTCGGGCCAACGAACACTGAAGCTTTCTTT.